The source of this T cell receptor beta chain is a study of vaccination and CD4 T cells after COVID-19. Turning to the study itself: Taking of post-vaccine samples occurred a median approximately 67 days after dose two (range 14 to 241). Regarding the study as a whole: Spike mono-reactivity was shown by 304 of 307 vaccine-specific clones in convalescent patients.

Indicated treatment: roughly 11-day PBMC culture with coronavirus spike peptide pools or control peptides (ViraFEST assay). Once peptide pools had expanded antigen-specific T cells, ViraFEST sequenced TCRs. Cultured CD4+ T-cell DNA underwent Oncomine TCR Beta short-read sequencing. TCRdb re-derived calls from the PCR reads in MiXCR, one entry per CDR3 protein. Of over 11,000 distinct CDR3 sequences listed, about 21% were seen once; the top ten hold 15%. CDR1 is MNHNS, CDR2 SASEGT, per germline. This CDR3 has 13 amino acids. The junction had 5 bases not matched to a gene; V was cut back by 5 bases and J by 6 bases. This clonotype showed up just a few times. Its antigen is unknown.

The V call is TRBV6-1, the J call TRBJ1-1, with 8 bases matching TRBD1. This clonotype originated in a human donor with COVID-19. The material sequenced was cultured CD4+ T cells from blood. As DNA, the CDR3 is TGTGCCAGCAGTCAACAGGGGGTGGCTGAAGCTTTCTTT. It encodes CASSQQGVAEAFF.